Listed below are T cell receptor beta chains from one sample, sequenced in a study of T cells in Graves' hyperthyroidism and ophthalmopathy. TCRdb re-analysed the multiplex PCR reads in MiXCR, keeping a single row per CDR3 protein. The sample consists of about 840,000 distinct CDR3 sequences, roughly 40% of them appearing once. Sequencing was performed on blood. The receptor set was obtained from a man younger than 35 with Graves' hyperthyroidism. Each CDR3 is given with its conserved first and last residue. The order of the fields is J gene, D gene, clone size, V gene, CDR3 protein. The D gene is left open where the match is weak. Not every row has a clone size; where given, it reads once, few, many or a size class.

>TRBJ2-7|.|.|TRBV7-9
CASSLGRGRYEQYF
>TRBJ2-5|.|.|TRBV19
CASSIGAEFQETQYF
>TRBJ2-7|TRBD1|.|TRBV5-1
CASSLAQGQVYEQYF
>TRBJ1-2|TRBD1|many|TRBV7-8
CASSLPLGQGTSGYTF
>TRBJ1-1|.|.|TRBV6-6
CASTDTLPRAFF
>TRBJ1-2|.|.|TRBV6-1
CASIPGGPTYGYTF
>TRBJ1-5|.|.|TRBV29-1
CSVGQINQPQHF
>TRBJ1-2|TRBD1|.|TRBV12-5
CASGLGDRAGGYTF
>TRBJ2-2|.|many|TRBV10-3
CAISSRDNGELFF
>TRBJ1-2|.|.|TRBV12-3/TRBV12-4
CASSFVSGPRSGYTF
>TRBJ1-6|.|many|TRBV10-3
CAIRNEINSPLHF
>TRBJ2-7|.|.|TRBV2
CATTHLDPEQYF
>TRBJ2-3|.|.|TRBV20-1
CSAREHSGTDTQYF
>TRBJ2-7|TRBD2|.|TRBV25-1
CASSAGGSGHSYEQYF
>TRBJ2-7|.|many|TRBV15
CATSDGGGGDPLYEQYF
>TRBJ2-7|TRBD2|.|TRBV6-5
CASSFSGRADEQYF
>TRBJ1-1|TRBD1|once|TRBV29-1
CSVIPGQGEAFF
>TRBJ2-6|.|many|TRBV19
CASAGAGANVLTF
>TRBJ2-7|.|few|TRBV12-3/TRBV12-4
CASSLLGGGEQYF
>TRBJ2-7|.|once|TRBV13
CASSVDRSSYGQYF
>TRBJ1-2|.|.|TRBV7-9
CASSRHGAGVYGYTF
>TRBJ1-2|.|few|TRBV5-1
CASSPEGVANYGYTF
>TRBJ2-2|.|.|TRBV2
CASIFRLEGGELFF
>TRBJ1-1|.|.|TRBV7-3
CASSPQDGGPNTEAFF
>TRBJ1-6|.|.|TRBV5-6
CASSSEEDPLSPLHF
>TRBJ2-5|TRBD1|many|TRBV7-3
CASSVDREGTQYF
>TRBJ1-2|.|.|TRBV7-8
CASSLEGSVHWNYGYTF
>TRBJ1-4|.|few|TRBV9
CASSVGIEGEKLFF
>TRBJ2-2|.|.|TRBV11-3
CASSPGEGGTGELFF
>TRBJ1-2|.|few|TRBV5-5
CASSWTTYGYTF
>TRBJ2-7|TRBD1|many|TRBV29-1
CSVPTGDAYEQYF
>TRBJ2-6|TRBD1|.|TRBV7-6
CASSLTGTGGFGANVLTF
>TRBJ1-6|TRBD1|.|TRBV6-5
CASSRTGANQPLHF
>TRBJ1-4|.|.|TRBV2
CASSPVGNNEKLFF
>TRBJ1-1|.|.|TRBV29-1
CSSFRQMNTEAFF
>TRBJ1-3|.|many|TRBV9
CASSVDSSGNTIYF